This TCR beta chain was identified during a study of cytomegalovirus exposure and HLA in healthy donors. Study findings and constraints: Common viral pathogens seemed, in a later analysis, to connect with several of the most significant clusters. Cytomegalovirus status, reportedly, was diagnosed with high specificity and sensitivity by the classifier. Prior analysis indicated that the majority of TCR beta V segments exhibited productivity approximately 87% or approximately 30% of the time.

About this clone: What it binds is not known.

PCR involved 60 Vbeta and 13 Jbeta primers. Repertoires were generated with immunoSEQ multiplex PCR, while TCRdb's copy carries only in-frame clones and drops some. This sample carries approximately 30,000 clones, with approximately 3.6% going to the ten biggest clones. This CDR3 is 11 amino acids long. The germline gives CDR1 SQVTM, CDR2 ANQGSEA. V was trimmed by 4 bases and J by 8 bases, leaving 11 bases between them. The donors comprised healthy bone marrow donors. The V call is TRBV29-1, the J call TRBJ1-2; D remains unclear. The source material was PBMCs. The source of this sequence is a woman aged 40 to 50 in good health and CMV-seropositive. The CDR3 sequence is CSVVDQFGYTF. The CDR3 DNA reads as TGCAGCGTTGTAGATCAGTTCGGCTACACCTTC.